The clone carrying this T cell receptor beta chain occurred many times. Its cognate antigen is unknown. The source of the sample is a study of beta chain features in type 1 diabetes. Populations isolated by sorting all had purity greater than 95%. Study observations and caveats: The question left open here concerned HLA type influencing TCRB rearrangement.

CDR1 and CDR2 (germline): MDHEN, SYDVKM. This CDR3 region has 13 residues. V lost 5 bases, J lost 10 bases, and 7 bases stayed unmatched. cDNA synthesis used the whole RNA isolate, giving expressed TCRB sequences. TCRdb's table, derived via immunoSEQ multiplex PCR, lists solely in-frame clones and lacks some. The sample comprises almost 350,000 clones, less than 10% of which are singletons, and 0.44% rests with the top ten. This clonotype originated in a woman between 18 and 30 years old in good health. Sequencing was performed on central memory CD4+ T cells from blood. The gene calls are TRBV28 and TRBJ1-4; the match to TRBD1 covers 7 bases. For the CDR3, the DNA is TGTGCCAGCAGTCGCGGGACAGACGGAAAACTGTTTTTT. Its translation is CASSRGTDGKLFF.